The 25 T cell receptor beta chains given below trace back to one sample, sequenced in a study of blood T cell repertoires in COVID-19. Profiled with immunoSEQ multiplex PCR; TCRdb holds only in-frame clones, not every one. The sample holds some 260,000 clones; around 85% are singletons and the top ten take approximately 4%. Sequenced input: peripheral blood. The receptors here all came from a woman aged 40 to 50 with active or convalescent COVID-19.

The CDR3 loop reads CASSAAAYEQYF. CDR3 in DNA: TGTGCCAGCAGTGCTGCAGCCTACGAGCAGTACTTC. The rearrangement links TRBV2 to TRBJ2-7; D remains unclear. Trimming shortened V by 4 bases and J by 2 bases, and 6 bases separated the two germline ends. Germline CDR1 SNHLY, CDR2 FYNNEI. The CDR3 runs to 12 residues. Full variable domain (remainder filled in from reference TRBV2 and TRBJ2-7): EPEVTQTPSHQVTQMGQEVILRCVPISNHLYFYWYRQILGQKVEFLVSFYNNEISEKSEIFDDQFSVERPDGSNFTLKIRSTKLEDSAMYFCASSAAAYEQYFGPGTRLTVT.

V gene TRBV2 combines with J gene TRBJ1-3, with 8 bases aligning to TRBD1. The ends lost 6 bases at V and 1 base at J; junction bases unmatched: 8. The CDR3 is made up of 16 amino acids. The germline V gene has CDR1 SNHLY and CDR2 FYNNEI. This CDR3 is CASREQTGGSGNTIYF. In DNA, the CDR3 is TGTGCCAGCAGGGAACAAACAGGGGGTTCTGGAAACACCATATATTTT. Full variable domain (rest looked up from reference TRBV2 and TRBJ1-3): EPEVTQTPSHQVTQMGQEVILRCVPISNHLYFYWYRQILGQKVEFLVSFYNNEISEKSEIFDDQFSVERPDGSNFTLKIRSTKLEDSAMYFCASREQTGGSGNTIYFGEGSWLTVV.

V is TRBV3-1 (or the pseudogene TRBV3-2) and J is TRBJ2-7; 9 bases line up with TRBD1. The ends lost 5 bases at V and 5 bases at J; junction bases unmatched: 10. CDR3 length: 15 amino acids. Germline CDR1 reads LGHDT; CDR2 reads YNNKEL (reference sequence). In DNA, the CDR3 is TGTGCCAGCAGCTCCCGGGACAGGGAAAAACACGAGCAGTACTTC. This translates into CASSSRDREKHEQYF.

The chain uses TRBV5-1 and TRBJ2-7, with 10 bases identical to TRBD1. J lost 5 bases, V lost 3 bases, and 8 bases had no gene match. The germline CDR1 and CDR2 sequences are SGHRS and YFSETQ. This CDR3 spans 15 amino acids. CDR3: CASSSTPGQGHEQYV. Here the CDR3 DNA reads TGCGCCAGCAGCTCAACACCGGGACAGGGGCACGAGCAGTACGTC.

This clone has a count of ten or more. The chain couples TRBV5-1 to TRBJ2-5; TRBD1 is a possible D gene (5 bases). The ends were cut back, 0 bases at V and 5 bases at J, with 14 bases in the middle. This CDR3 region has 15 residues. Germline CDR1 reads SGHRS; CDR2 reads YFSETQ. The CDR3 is CASSLGRAGKETQYF. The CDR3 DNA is TGCGCCAGCAGCTTGGGCAGGGCAGGGAAGGAGACCCAGTACTTC.

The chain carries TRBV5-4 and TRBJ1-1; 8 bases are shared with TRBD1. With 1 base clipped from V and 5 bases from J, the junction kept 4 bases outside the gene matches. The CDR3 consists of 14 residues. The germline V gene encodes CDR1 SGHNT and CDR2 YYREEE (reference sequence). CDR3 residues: CASSLQGARTEAFF. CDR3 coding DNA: TGTGCCAGCAGCTTGCAGGGGGCTAGGACTGAAGCTTTCTTT.

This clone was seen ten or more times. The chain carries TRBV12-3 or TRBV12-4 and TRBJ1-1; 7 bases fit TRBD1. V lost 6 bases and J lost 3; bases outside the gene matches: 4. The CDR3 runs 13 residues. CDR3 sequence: CASRGTDYTEAFF. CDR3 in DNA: TGTGCCAGCAGGGGGACAGATTACACTGAAGCTTTCTTT.

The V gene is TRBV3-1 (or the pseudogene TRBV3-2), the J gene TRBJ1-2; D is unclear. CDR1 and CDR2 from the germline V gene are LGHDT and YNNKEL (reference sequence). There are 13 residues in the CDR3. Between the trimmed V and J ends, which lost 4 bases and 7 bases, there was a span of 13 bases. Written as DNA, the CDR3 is TGTGCCAGCAGCCTAATCCAGGTCGGTGGCTACACCTTC. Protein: CASSLIQVGGYTF.

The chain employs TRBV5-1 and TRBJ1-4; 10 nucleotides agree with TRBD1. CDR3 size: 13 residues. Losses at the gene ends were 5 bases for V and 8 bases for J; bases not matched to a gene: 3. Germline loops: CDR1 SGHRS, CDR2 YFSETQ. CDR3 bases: TGCGCCAGCAGTCGACAGGGGGCGGAAAAACTGTTTTTT. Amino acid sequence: CASSRQGAEKLFF.

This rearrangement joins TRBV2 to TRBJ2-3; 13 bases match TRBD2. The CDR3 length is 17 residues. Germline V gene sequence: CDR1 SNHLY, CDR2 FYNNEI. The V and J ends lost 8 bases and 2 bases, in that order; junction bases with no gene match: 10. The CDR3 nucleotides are TGTGCCAGCCAGACTAGCGGGGGGTCCGTACTCACAGATACGCAGTATTTT. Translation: CASQTSGGSVLTDTQYF.

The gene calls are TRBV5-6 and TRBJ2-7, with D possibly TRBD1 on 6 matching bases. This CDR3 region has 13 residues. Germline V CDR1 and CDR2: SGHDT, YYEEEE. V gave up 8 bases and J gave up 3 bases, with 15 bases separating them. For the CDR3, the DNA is TGTGCCAGGTCGCAACAGGGCTACTACGAGCAGTACTTC. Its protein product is CARSQQGYYEQYF.

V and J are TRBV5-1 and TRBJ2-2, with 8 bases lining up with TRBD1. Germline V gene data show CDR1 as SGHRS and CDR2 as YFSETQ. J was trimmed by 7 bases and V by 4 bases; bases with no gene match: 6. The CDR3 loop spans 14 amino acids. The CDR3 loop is CASSPGGAVGELFF. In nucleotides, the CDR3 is TGCGCCAGCAGCCCAGGGGGCGCAGTCGGGGAGCTGTTTTTT.

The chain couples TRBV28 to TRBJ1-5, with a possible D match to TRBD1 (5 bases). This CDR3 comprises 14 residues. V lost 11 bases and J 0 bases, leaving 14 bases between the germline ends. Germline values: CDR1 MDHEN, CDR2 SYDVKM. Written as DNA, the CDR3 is TGTGCCGCTTTGGGGGGAAATAGCAATCAGCCCCAGCATTTT. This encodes CAALGGNSNQPQHF.

The CDR3 DNA is TGTGCCAGCAGCTCATGGACAGCTAGCACAGATACGCAGTATTTT. This translates into CASSSWTASTDTQYF. The chain uses TRBV11-1 and TRBJ2-3; D may be TRBD1 (6 bases). Germline V gives CDR1 SGHAT, CDR2 FQDESV (reference sequence). V lost 4 bases and J lost 0, with 11 bases in between. This CDR3 has 15 amino acids.

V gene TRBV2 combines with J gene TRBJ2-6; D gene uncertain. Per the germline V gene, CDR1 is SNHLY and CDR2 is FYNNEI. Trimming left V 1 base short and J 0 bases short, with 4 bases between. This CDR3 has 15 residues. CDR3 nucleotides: TGTGCCAGCAGTGAAGTGGCCTCTGGGGCCAACGTCCTGACTTTC. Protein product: CASSEVASGANVLTF. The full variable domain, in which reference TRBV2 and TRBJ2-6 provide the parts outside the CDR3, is EPEVTQTPSHQVTQMGQEVILRCVPISNHLYFYWYRQILGQKVEFLVSFYNNEISEKSEIFDDQFSVERPDGSNFTLKIRSTKLEDSAMYFCASSEVASGANVLTFGAGSRLTVL.

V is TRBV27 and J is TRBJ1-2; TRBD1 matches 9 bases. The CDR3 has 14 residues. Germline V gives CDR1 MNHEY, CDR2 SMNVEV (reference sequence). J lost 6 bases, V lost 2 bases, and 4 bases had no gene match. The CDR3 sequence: CASSLNTGGHGYTF. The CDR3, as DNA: TGTGCCAGCAGTTTAAATACAGGGGGCCATGGCTACACCTTC.

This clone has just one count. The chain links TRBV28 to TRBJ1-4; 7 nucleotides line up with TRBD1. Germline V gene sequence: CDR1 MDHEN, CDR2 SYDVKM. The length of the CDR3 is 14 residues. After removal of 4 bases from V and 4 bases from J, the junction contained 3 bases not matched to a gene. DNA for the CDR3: TGTGCCAGCAGTTCGTCAGGGGGTAATGAAAAACTGTTTTTT. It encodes CASSSSGGNEKLFF.

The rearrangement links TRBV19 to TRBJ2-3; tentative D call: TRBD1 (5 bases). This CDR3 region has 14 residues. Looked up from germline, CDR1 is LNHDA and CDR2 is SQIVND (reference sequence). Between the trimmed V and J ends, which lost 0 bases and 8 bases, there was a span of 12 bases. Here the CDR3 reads CASSIDSRAGTQYF. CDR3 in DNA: TGTGCCAGTAGTATAGACTCCAGGGCAGGTACGCAGTATTTT.

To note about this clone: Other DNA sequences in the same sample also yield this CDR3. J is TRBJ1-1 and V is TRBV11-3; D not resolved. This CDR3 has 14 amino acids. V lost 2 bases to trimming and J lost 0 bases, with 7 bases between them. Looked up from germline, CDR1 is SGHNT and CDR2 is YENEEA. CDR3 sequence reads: CASSLSGLNTEAFF. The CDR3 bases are TGTGCCAGCAGCTTAAGTGGGCTGAACACTGAAGCTTTCTTT.

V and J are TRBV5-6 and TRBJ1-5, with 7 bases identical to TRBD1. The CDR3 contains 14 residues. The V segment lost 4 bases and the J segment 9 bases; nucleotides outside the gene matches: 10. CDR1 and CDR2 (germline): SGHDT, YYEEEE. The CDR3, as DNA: TGTGCCAGCAGCGCGGACAGGACGGGAAGGCCCCAGCATTTT. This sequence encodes CASSADRTGRPQHF.

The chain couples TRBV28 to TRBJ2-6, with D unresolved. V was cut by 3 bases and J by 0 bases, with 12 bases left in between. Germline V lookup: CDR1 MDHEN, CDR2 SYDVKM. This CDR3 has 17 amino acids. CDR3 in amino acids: CASSFAGPISGANVLTF. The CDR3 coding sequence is TGTGCCAGCAGTTTTGCAGGCCCTATCTCTGGGGCCAACGTCCTGACTTTC. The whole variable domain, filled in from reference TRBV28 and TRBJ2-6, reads DVKVTQSSRYLVKRTGEKVFLECVQDMDHENMFWYRQDPGLGLRLIYFSYDVKMKEKGDIPEGYSVSREKKERFSLILESASTNQTSMYLCASSFAGPISGANVLTFGAGSRLTVL.

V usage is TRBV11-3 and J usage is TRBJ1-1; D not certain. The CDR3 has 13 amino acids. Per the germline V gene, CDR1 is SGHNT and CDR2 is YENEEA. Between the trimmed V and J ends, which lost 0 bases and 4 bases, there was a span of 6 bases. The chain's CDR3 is CASSLERSTEAFF. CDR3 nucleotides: TGTGCCAGCAGCTTAGAAAGGAGCACTGAAGCTTTCTTT.

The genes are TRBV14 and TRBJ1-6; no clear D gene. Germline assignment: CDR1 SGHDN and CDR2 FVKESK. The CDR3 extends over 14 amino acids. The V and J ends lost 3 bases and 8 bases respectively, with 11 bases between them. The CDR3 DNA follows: TGTGCCAGCAGCCAGGTTGGAGTTTATTCACCCCTCCACTTT. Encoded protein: CASSQVGVYSPLHF.

CDR3 loop: CASSFWSPRFYNEQFF. In nucleotides, the CDR3 is TGTGCCAGCAGCTTTTGGAGCCCGAGATTCTACAATGAGCAGTTCTTC. The chain carries TRBV5-6 and TRBJ2-1; D uncertain. V lost 2 bases and J 3 bases, leaving 15 bases between the germline ends. Germline V gene lookup returns CDR1 SGHDT and CDR2 YYEEEE. CDR3 length: 16 amino acids.

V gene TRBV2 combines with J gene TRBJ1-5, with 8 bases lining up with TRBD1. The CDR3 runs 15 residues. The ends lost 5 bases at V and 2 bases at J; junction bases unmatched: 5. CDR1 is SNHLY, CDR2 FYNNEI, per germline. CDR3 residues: CASSYRGDGNQPQHF. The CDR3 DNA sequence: TGTGCCAGCAGTTACAGGGGGGATGGCAATCAGCCCCAGCATTTT.